Below are 16 T cell receptor beta chains sequenced from a single sample in a study of T cell responses to AZD1222 COVID-19 vaccine. Assay: immunoSEQ multiplex PCR; the TCRdb copy retains only in-frame clones and omits some. In the table there are about 130,000 clones, approximately 86% of which are singletons. The sample in question was peripheral blood, obtained 28 days after the second AZD1222 dose. The receptors originated from an adult who received the AZD1222 COVID-19 vaccine.

The CDR3 bases are TGTGCCAGCAGCTTAGCGAAGAGAACGGCTGGGGGGCAGTACTTC. Protein sequence: CASSLAKRTAGGQYF. The chain has TRBV7-8 and TRBJ2-7, with D perhaps matching TRBD1 or TRBD2 (5 bases each). Germline V CDR1 and CDR2: SGHVS, FQNEAQ. CDR3 length: 15 amino acids. Trimming took off 0 bases at V and 9 bases at J, with 18 bases between the two ends.

Written as DNA, the CDR3 is TGTGCCAGTAGACCAGGGGCCGAATCCGAAAAACTGTTTTTT. Protein: CASRPGAESEKLFF. The chain is built from TRBV19 and TRBJ1-4; a possible D gene is TRBD1 (6 bases). V lost 6 bases and J 8 bases, leaving 16 bases between the germline ends. This CDR3 region has 14 residues. Germline assignment: CDR1 LNHDA and CDR2 SQIVND (reference sequence).

The gene calls are TRBV6-4 and TRBJ1-1; 7 bases agree with TRBD1. CDR3 size: 14 residues. V lost 6 bases, J lost 2 bases, and 6 bases stayed unmatched. Germline-derived CDR1 and CDR2 are MRHNA and SNTAGT. CDR3 region: CASRRDRANTEAFF. The CDR3 coding sequence is TGTGCCAGCAGACGTGACAGGGCAAACACTGAAGCTTTCTTT.

The rearrangement links TRBV5-1 to TRBJ1-4, with TRBD1 identical over 12 bases. V lost 4 bases to trimming and J lost 8 bases; unmatched junction nucleotides: 3. The CDR3 contains 14 residues. In germline, CDR1 is SGHRS, CDR2 YFSETQ. CDR3 DNA: TGCGCCAGCAGCCCGGGACAGGGGGCCGAAAAACTGTTTTTT. It specifies CASSPGQGAEKLFF.

V and J are TRBV19 and TRBJ1-3; D is unresolved. Germline CDR1 and CDR2: LNHDA and SQIVND (reference sequence). This CDR3 has 14 amino acids. The V gene lost 6 bases and the J gene lost 0 bases, with 9 bases spanning the gap. CDR3 DNA sequence: TGTGCCAGTAGGGCCGGGAGCTCTGGAAACACCATATATTTT. Amino acids: CASRAGSSGNTIYF.

The chain joins TRBV28 to TRBJ1-5; TRBD1 matches 10 bases. The germline CDR1 and CDR2 sequences are MDHEN and SYDVKM. Trimming at V came to 3 bases and at J to 5 bases, leaving 1 base not matched to a gene. CDR3 length equals 14 residues. The DNA for the CDR3 is TGTGCCAGCAGTTTGGGGACAGGGGATCAGCCCCAGCATTTT. This sequence encodes CASSLGTGDQPQHF.

J is TRBJ1-1 and V is TRBV6-5, with a possible D match to TRBD1 (5 bases). This CDR3 has 13 amino acids. The germline V gene encodes CDR1 MNHEY and CDR2 SVGAGI. Trimming took 4 bases from V and 4 from J, leaving 10 bases between them. This CDR3 is CASSSSGGTEAFF. The CDR3 nucleotides are TGTGCCAGCAGTTCCTCGGGGGGCACTGAAGCTTTCTTT.

In its sample, this clone was seen once. V usage is TRBV30 and J usage is TRBJ1-2; no clear D. There are 12 residues in the CDR3. Trimming pared 0 bases from V and 4 bases from J, leaving 6 bases between. Germline lookup yields CDR1 GTSNPN and CDR2 SVGIG (reference sequence). CDR3: CAWSVDSYGYTF. CDR3 sequence (DNA): TGTGCCTGGAGTGTAGATTCCTATGGCTACACCTTC.

The V and J genes are TRBV2 and TRBJ2-7; D perhaps matches TRBD2 (5 bases). In germline, CDR1 is SNHLY, CDR2 FYNNEI. The CDR3 is made up of 12 amino acids. The V and J ends lost 4 bases and 3 bases respectively, with 7 bases between them. The CDR3 loop is CASSARGYEQYF. The CDR3 DNA reads TGTGCCAGCAGTGCCCGGGGCTACGAGCAGTACTTC.

V gene TRBV2 combines with J gene TRBJ1-1, with 7 bases lining up with TRBD1. V dropped 7 bases and J dropped 0; count of bases not matched to a gene: 5. CDR1 is SNHLY, CDR2 FYNNEI, per germline. CDR3 length: 14 residues. The chain's CDR3 is CASKNRGLNTEAFF. The CDR3 bases are TGTGCCAGCAAGAACAGGGGCCTGAACACTGAAGCTTTCTTT.

The chain couples TRBV7-2 to TRBJ2-2; TRBD1 might be the D (6 bases). V lost 2 bases to trimming and J lost 5 bases, with 12 bases between them. Germline CDR1 and CDR2: SGHTA and FQGNSA. The CDR3 loop spans 15 amino acids. CDR3: CASSLWGQGTGELFF. The CDR3 DNA reads as TGTGCCAGCAGCTTATGGGGGCAGGGAACCGGGGAGCTGTTTTTT. Together with reference TRBV7-2 and TRBJ2-2, the CDR3 gives the full variable domain: GAGVSQSPSNKVTEKGKDVELRCDPISGHTALYWYRQSLGQGLEFLIYFQGNSAPDKSGLPSDRFSAERTGGSVSTLTIQRTQQEDSAVYLCASSLWGQGTGELFFGEGSRLTVL.

This chain uses TRBV11-2 with TRBJ2-1, with 7 nucleotides matching TRBD1. V lost 8 bases to trimming and J lost 15 bases; unmatched junction nucleotides: 13. Per the germline V gene, CDR1 is SGHAT and CDR2 is FQNNGV. The CDR3 runs 12 residues. Written as DNA, the CDR3 is TGTGCCAGCCGGAGAGGGGGCAGTCGGCCGTTCTTC. This sequence encodes CASRRGGSRPFF.

The chain couples TRBV5-5 to TRBJ1-1; D uncertain. This CDR3 spans 14 amino acids. Germline CDR1 SGHKS, CDR2 YYEKEE (reference sequence). Trimming shortened V by 1 base and J by 1 base, and 8 bases separated the two germline ends. In nucleotides, the CDR3 is TGTGCCAGCAGCTTGTCCTTTGGGAACACTGAAGCTTTCTTT. This gives the protein CASSLSFGNTEAFF.

V gene TRBV20-1 combines with J gene TRBJ1-1, with D possibly TRBD1 on 5 matching bases. CDR1 and CDR2 (germline): DFQATT, SNEGSKA (reference sequence). V shed 6 bases and J shed 5 bases, with 10 bases lying between them. This CDR3 has 11 amino acids. The CDR3 nucleotides are TGCAGTGCCACCAAGGGGACTGAAGCTTTCTTT. Its protein product is CSATKGTEAFF.

This clone was detected once. The chain joins TRBV4-2 to TRBJ2-2; 13 positions match TRBD2. After removal of 6 bases from V and 6 bases from J, the junction contained 10 bases not matched to a gene. Germline V gene data show CDR1 as LGHNA and CDR2 as YNFKEQ. CDR3 length: 17 residues. The CDR3: CASRQIGTSGEAGELFF. CDR3 DNA: TGTGCCAGCAGACAGATCGGGACTAGCGGGGAGGCCGGGGAGCTGTTTTTT.

This chain links TRBV30 with TRBJ2-3; the D gene could be TRBD1 or TRBD2 (5 bases each). Germline CDR1 is GTSNPN and CDR2 is SVGIG (reference sequence). There are 15 residues in the CDR3. V was shortened by 4 bases and J by 0 bases, with 14 bases between the two germline ends. CDR3 sequence: CAWNYGAPSTDTQYF. The CDR3 coding sequence is TGTGCCTGGAACTACGGGGCCCCTAGCACAGATACGCAGTATTTT.